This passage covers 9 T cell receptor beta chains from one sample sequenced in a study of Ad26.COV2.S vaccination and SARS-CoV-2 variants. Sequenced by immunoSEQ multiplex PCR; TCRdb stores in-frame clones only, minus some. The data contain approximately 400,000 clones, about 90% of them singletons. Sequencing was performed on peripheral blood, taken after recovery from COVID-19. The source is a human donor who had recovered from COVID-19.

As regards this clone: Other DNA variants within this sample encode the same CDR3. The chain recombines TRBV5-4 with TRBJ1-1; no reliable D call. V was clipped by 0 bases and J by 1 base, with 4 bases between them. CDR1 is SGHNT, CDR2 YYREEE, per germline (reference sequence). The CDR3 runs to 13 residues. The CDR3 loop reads CASSLAGNTEAFF. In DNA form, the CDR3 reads TGTGCCAGCAGCTTGGCTGGGAACACTGAAGCTTTCTTT. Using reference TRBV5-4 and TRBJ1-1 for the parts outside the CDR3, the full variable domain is ETGVTQSPTHLIKTRGQQVTLRCSSQSGHNTVSWYQQALGQGPQFIFQYYREEENGRGNFPPRFSGLQFPNYSSELNVNALELDDSALYLCASSLAGNTEAFFGQGTRLTVV.

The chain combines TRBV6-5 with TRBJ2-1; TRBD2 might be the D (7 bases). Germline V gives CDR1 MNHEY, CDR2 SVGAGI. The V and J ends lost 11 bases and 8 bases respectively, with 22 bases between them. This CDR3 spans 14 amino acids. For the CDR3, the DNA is TGTGCCGGCGGGGGCCCAGTTCTCATCGATGAGCAGTTCTTC. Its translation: CAGGGPVLIDEQFF.

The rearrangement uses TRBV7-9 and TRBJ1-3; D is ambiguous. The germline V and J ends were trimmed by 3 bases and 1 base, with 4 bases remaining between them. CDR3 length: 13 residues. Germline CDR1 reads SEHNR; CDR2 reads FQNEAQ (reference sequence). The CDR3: CASSFPSGNTIYF. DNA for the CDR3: TGTGCCAGCAGCTTCCCGTCTGGAAACACCATATATTTT.

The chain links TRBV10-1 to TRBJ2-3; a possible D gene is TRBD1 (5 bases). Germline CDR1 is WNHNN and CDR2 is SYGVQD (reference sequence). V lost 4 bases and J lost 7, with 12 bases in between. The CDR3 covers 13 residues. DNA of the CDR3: TGCGCCAGCAGTGGGGTTGGGGCTTATACGCAGTATTTT. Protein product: CASSGVGAYTQYF.

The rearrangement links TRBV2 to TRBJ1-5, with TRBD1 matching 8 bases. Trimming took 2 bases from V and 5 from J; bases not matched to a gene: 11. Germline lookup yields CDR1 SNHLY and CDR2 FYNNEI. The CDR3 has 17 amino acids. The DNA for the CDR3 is TGTGCCAGCAGTGAAATAGGGAGTAGCAGGGGGCATCAGCCCCAGCATTTT. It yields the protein CASSEIGSSRGHQPQHF.

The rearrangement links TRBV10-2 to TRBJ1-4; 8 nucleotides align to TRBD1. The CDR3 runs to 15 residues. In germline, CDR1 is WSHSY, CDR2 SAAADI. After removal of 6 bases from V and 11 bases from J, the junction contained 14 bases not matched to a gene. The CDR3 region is CASREMDREVGKLFF. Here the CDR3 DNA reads TGCGCCAGCAGGGAAATGGACAGGGAAGTTGGGAAACTGTTTTTT.

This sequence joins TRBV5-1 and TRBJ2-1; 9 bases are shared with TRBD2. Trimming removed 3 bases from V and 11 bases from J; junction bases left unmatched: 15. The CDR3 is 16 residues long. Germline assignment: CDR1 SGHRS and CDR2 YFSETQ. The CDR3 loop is CASSWGLAGGPVQQFF. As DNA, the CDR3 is TGCGCCAGCAGCTGGGGATTGGCGGGGGGGCCGGTCCAGCAGTTCTTC.

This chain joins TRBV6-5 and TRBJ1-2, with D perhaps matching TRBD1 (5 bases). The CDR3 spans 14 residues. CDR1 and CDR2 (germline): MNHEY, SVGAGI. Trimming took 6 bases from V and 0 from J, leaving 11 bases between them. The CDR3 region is CASRPGTANYGYTF. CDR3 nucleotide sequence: TGTGCCAGCAGGCCCGGGACTGCTAACTATGGCTACACCTTC.

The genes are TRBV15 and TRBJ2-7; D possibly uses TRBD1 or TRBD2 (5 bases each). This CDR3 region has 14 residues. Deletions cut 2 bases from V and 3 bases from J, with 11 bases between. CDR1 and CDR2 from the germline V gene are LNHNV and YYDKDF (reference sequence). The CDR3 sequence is CATSRPGTIYEQYF. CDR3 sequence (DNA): TGTGCCACCAGCAGACCCGGGACCATCTACGAGCAGTACTTC.